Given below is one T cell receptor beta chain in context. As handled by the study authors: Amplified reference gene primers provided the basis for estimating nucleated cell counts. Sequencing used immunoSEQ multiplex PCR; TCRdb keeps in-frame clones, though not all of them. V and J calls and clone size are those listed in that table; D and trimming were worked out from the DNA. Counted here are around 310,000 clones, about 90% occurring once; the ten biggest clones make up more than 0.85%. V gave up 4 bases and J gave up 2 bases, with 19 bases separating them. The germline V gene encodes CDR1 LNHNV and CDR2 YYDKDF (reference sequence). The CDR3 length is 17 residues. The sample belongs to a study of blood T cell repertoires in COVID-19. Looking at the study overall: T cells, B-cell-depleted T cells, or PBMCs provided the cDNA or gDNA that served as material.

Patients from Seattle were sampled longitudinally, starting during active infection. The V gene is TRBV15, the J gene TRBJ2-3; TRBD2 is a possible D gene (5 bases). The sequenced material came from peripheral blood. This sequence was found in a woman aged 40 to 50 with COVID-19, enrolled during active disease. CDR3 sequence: CATSTPYGKKDTDTQYF. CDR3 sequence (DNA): TGTGCCACCAGCACCCCTTACGGGAAGAAAGACACAGATACGCAGTATTTT.